This entry is about one T cell receptor beta chain. Its antigen is unknown. It has no much larger one-base neighbor in the sample; base qualities were not kept. The CDR3 spans 15 residues, from the cysteine through the phenylalanine. Kept here is only the CDR3 DNA, which spans 45 bases and is read in frame from base 1. For this chain, trimming is 4 bases at the V end and 0 bases at the J end, and the number of junction bases without a gene match is 7. Via the germline V gene (reference sequence), CDR1 is SGHNT and CDR2 YYREEE. These data are taken from a study of cytomegalovirus exposure and HLA in healthy donors listed by TCRdb under 2017. Study-level background: An earlier analysis of a few hundred of the donors reported approximately 300 Gb of sequence data and 90 million to 120 million unique TCR beta sequences obtained from 150 million to 200 million T cells. Rather than drawing on any new phenotypic data, the later analysis identified candidate immune exposures from TCR beta sequences and the way those sequences occurred across donors. The study combined high-throughput TCR immunosequencing, statistical association of individual TCRs with disease status, and machine learning to predict cytomegalovirus infection status. To study patterns of TCR occurrence, a later analysis re-analyzed previously published TCR beta repertoires from 700 or so donors and added high-resolution HLA genotyping. Class I and class II HLA loci were covered by the typing at four-digit resolution. Because of strong linkage in the cohort, five DR-DQ haplotypes were treated as single units for association and clustering. The aim of the study was to test whether cataloging public T cell receptors could identify signatures of past pathogen exposure. An early release covering more than 500 HLA-typed donors comprised about 310 gigabases of sequencing data and tens of millions of unique TCR sequences. An earlier analysis of roughly 580 of the donors used high-throughput TCR beta sequencing to judge whether each TCR beta V gene segment behaved as functional or pseudogenic. A separate validation cohort of about 110 different subjects was used in addition to the 666-subject first cohort. Of the roughly 430 genotyped donors, 65% to 90% fell in the genetic ancestry cluster associated with self-reported Caucasian donors. A later genetic analysis took genome-wide SNP genotypes for about 65% of the 666 donors and used that subset as a discovery cohort. Every discovery cohort repertoire had been produced on one sequencing platform. Donor age, sex, ethnicity and CMV serostatus were compiled alongside the repertoire data. Using immunosequencing, the study profiled T cell repertoires from roughly 650 subjects and related those repertoires to cytomegalovirus serostatus. Among some 400 genotyped donors of the cohort, an average of around 250,000 unique TCR beta nucleotide sequences was sequenced per donor, of which 15% to 20% were non-productive. The number of typed donors differed by locus: 629-630 for A, B, C, DRB1 and DQB1; approximately 540 for DQA1; approximately 600 for DPA1; and about 470 for DPB1.

Overall results and qualifications from the work: Broadly in line with IMGT annotations, most TCR beta V segments showed up in productive rearrangements about 90% or about 30% of the time in an earlier analysis of 450 to 750 of the donors. According to the authors, the approach could potentially be generalized to other disease states and immunological phenotypes. In a later analysis, HLA-associated TCR beta chains showed more clonal expansion and lower generation probabilities than non-associated chains that were equally common. In both the original and validation cohorts, the classifier was reported to diagnose cytomegalovirus status with high specificity and sensitivity. The presence/absence analyses assumed that sequencing depth was roughly uniform across donors, and that assumption may not be true. Most TCR sequences were observed very rarely across donors, whereas some public TCRs were present in many individuals. This cohort had only TCR beta chains sequenced, and the lack of alpha or paired-chain data limited which features could be detected. Specific HLA alleles were associated with more than 15,000 TCR beta sequences at a false discovery rate of 0.05 in a later analysis. In a later genetic analysis, a missense DCLRE1C variant was associated with V-gene and J-gene trimming of TCR beta chains, and the association was replicated in an independent cohort. Some IMGT-functional V segments, including TRBV6-2 and TRBV6-3, could not be told apart with the 87-base-pair reads, so those segments were excluded. The study listed 150 to 200 TCR beta chains as associated with cytomegalovirus. According to a later analysis, most CMV-associated TCR beta chains appeared to be HLA-restricted, and the HLA associations seemed to be driven largely by CMV exposure. For the cohort, immune exposure information was limited to CMV serostatus. In vitro tests confirmed that a few of the cytomegalovirus-associated TCR beta chains recognize cytomegalovirus antigens. HLA typing was unavailable for some donors at each locus, so association tests used only the typed subset. A further reported finding was that TCR beta sequences accurately predicted the HLA-A and HLA-B alleles for most subjects in the first cohort. In a later genetic analysis, fewer N-insertions in productive TCRs were reported among donors in an Asian-associated ancestry cluster than the approximately 630-donor mean. When HLA alleles, especially DR and DQ, strongly co-occurred, attributing TCR associations to individual alleles was difficult. Because counts were too low, some 17 rarely observed V segments, including chromosome 9 orphons, were left out of the earlier analysis of approximately 580 of the donors. Linkage disequilibrium might explain the correlated functional status among segregating V segments, but an unknown experimental factor could not be excluded. In a later analysis, several top co-occurrence clusters were reported to appear linked to parvovirus B19, influenza, CMV and Epstein-Barr virus. The sequencing pipeline was judged likely to have produced a cluster of highly shared sequence variants as a technical artifact. In a later analysis, TCR association rates were found to vary across HLA loci, with the most associated TCRs seen for DRB1 alleles and the fewest for HLA-C alleles.

The library was obtained by the immunoSEQ multiplex PCR assay. For the multiplex PCR, a mixture combining 60 forward primers for TCR Vbeta segments and 13 reverse primers for TCR Jbeta segments was used. The CDR3 region of rearranged TCR beta genes was amplified from genomic DNA with a multiplex PCR assay. Amplified TCR beta libraries were sequenced as 87-base-pair reads on the Illumina HiSeq System. The original methods were these. A later analysis tallied 70 million to 100 million unique TCR beta chains across the 666 repertoires, and around 10 million of those chains were shared by two or more donors. To remove PCR and sequencing errors, raw reads were error-corrected and collapsed into unique sequences using a nearest-neighbor algorithm that merged closely related sequences. CDR3 sequences were aligned to IMGT reference sequences to assign V, D and J gene segments. For a sequence to be retained, a match of at least six nucleotides was required to both a V gene segment and a J gene segment. Rearrangements were called productive when the CDR3 lacked stop codons and stayed in frame with V and J; all others were non-productive. CDR3 was defined according to IMGT convention as the region running from the second conserved V-encoded cysteine to the conserved J-encoded phenylalanine. The earlier analysis of roughly 590 of the donors excluded sequences that lacked an unambiguous match to a single V gene segment. An earlier analysis of about 600 of the donors called V segments functional above 56.7% productive rearrangements and segregating when the between-donor standard deviation exceeded 5%. A statistical classification framework was built to diagnose cytomegalovirus status from the catalog of TCR beta chain sequences. V and J gene assignment, in a later analysis, came from comparing TCR nucleotide sequences with IMGT/GENE-DB human TR gene sequences. A later analysis assigned CDR3 sequences and most-parsimonious VDJ recombination scenarios with the TCRdist pipeline. In a later analysis, each TCR beta chain was defined by its CDR3 amino acid sequence together with its V-gene family, and reads without a unique V-gene family were excluded. To address suspected cross-contamination and a sequencing artifact, a later analysis removed over 500 highly shared, low-generation-probability nucleotide sequences. In a later analysis, a clonal expansion index for each public chain was calculated from normalized within-repertoire ranks of inferred template counts. Generation probabilities in a later analysis came from a VDJ recombination model fitted to out-of-frame rearrangements, and those results were checked against IGoR. In a later analysis, TCR-TCR, TCR-HLA and TCR-CMV co-occurrence was scored with hypergeometric tests, and a repertoire-size bias correction was applied to TCR pairs. False discovery rates were estimated in a later analysis by permuting HLA or CMV assignments 20 times. In a later analysis, co-occurring TCRs were grouped with DBSCAN, and TCRdist sequence similarity was added when clustering was performed within HLA-allele-positive subsets. Co-occurrence clustering excluded repertoires with fewer than 30,000 or more than 120,000 public chains, plus five with anomalous nucleotide sharing. The table was pulled from immuneACCESS by TCRdb, which kept in-frame rearrangements only. Such tables lose some clones; where checked, under half of the loss comes from unresolved V genes, and the rest has no known cause. The V and J calls and clone size are taken from that table; D and trimming were inferred from the DNA. In this sample the table shows 150,000 to 160,000 clones, around three quarters of which occur a single time. The top ten clones comprise around 3.6% of the sample.

In total, 666 healthy bone marrow donors made up the cohort. All cohort members were sampled while nominally healthy, although unrecorded immune exposures were likely present. The donor tested CMV seronegative and was one of the 352 seronegative cohort members. A peripheral blood sample was collected from each donor, and TCR beta sequencing was performed on peripheral blood mononuclear cells. The Qiagen DNeasy Blood Extraction Kit was used to extract genomic DNA from the blood cell samples. Material: PBMCs. The V and J segments used are TRBV5-4 and TRBJ2-7; the central 7 bases match TRBD2. This sequence was found in a woman aged 40-49 years in good health and CMV-seronegative. The nucleotide sequence is given as TGTGCCAGCAGCGGCACCGGGACTATCTCCTACGAGCAGTACTTC. The resulting protein is CASSGTGTISYEQYF.